This T cell receptor beta chain derives from a study of CD8+ T cells in alopecia areata. With regard to this clone: Its antigen is not known.

Sequencing relied on a cDNA template that was reverse transcribed from extracted RNA. Data came from immunoSEQ multiplex PCR; TCRdb stores just in-frame clones and leaves some out. The sample lists 150,000 to 200,000 clones, over 45% occurring once. General study results and limits: Within the top 100, expanded CD8+ clones significantly decreased with tofacitinib, as did scalp clonality.

Germline values: CDR1 SGDLS, CDR2 YYNGEE. CDR3 size: 16 residues. V was trimmed by 1 base and J by 3 bases, leaving 14 bases between them. Indicated treatment: oral pan-JAK inhibitor, 5-10 mg twice daily. Sequences were derived from CD4+ T cells sorted from blood, sampled at week 24, from a patient treated with tofacitinib. The sequence came from a human donor with alopecia areata. V and J are TRBV9 and TRBJ2-1, with D tentatively TRBD2 (5 bases). In DNA, the CDR3 is TGTGCCAGCAGCGTATCGCCGGGAATTGTCTACAATGAGCAGTTCTTC. Its translation: CASSVSPGIVYNEQFF.